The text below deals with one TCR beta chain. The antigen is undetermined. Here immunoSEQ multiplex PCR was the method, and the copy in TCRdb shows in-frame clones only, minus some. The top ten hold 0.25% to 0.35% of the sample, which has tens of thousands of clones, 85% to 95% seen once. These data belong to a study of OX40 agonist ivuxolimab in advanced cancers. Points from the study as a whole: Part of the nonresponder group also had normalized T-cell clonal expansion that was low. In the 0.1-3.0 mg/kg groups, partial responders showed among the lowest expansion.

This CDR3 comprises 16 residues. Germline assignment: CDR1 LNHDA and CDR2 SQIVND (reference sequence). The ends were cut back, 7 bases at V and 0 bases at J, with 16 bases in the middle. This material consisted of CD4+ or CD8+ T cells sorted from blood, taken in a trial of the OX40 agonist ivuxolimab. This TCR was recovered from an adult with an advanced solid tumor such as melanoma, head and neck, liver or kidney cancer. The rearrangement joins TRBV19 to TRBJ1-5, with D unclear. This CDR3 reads CASTHLPPDSNQPQHF. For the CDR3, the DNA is TGTGCCAGTACCCACCTGCCTCCGGATAGCAATCAGCCCCAGCATTTT.